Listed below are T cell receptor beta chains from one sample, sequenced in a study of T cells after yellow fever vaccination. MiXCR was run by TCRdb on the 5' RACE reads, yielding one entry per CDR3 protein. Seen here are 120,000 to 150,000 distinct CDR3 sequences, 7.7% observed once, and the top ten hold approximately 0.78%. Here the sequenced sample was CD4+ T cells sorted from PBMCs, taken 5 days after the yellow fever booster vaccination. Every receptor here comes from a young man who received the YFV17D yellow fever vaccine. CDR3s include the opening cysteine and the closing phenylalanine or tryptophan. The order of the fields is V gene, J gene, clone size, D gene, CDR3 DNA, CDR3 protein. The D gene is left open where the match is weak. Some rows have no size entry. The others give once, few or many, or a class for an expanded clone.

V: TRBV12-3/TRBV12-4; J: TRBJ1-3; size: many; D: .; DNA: TGTGCCAGCAGATCACCGGGGGGAAACACCATATATTTT; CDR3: CASRSPGGNTIYF
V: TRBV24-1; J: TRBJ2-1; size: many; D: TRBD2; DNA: TGTGCCACCAGTGAACCTACAGGCCTAGCGGACCCCTACAATGAGCAGTTCTTC; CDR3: CATSEPTGLADPYNEQFF
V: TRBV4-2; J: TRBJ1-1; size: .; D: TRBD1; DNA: TGTGCCAGCAGCCGATCGGACAGGGGAAACACTGAAGCTTTCTTT; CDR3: CASSRSDRGNTEAFF
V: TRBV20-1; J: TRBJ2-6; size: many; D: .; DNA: TGCAGTGCTATGACCGGGACTGGGGCCAACGTCCTGACTTTC; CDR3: CSAMTGTGANVLTF
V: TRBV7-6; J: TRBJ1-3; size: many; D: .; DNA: TGTGCCAGCAGCGCGGGGACAACTGGAAACACCATATATTTT; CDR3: CASSAGTTGNTIYF
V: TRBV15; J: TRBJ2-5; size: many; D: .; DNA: TGTGCCACCAGCAGACTTCTAGAGACCCAGTACTTC; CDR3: CATSRLLETQYF
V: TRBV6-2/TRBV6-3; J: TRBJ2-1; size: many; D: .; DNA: TGTGCCAGCAGCCTCCTAGCGTCAGTGAATGAGCAGTTCTTC; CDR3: CASSLLASVNEQFF
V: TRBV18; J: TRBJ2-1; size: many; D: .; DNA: TGTGCCAGCTCACCGGACTTTTTACAGTTCTTC; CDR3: CASSPDFLQFF
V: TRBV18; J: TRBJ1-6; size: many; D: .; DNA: TGTGCCAGCTCACTATTCGAGGACAGCAAAAACTCACCCCTCCACTTT; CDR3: CASSLFEDSKNSPLHF
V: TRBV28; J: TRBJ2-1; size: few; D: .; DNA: TGTGCCAGCAGTTTGAATGCCCAGGGGGGAGATGAGCAGTTCTTC; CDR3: CASSLNAQGGDEQFF
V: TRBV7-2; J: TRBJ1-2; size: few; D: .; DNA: TGTGCCAGCAGCTTAGCTGGTGGAGGGGGAGGCTATGGCTACACCTTC; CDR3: CASSLAGGGGGYGYTF
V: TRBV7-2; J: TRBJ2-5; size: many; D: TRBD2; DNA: TGTGCCAGCAGCTTAGTAGCGGGAGGTACCGAGACCCAGTACTTC; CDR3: CASSLVAGGTETQYF
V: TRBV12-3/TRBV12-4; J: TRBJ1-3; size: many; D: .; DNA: TGTGCCAGCAGTTTGCACGACACCCGGAGCACCATATATTTT; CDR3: CASSLHDTRSTIYF
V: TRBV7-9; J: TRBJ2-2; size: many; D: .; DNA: TGTGCCAGCAGCTTAGCTTTTCCGGACACCGGGGAGCTGTTTTTT; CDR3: CASSLAFPDTGELFF
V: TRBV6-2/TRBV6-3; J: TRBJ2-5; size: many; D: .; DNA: TGTGCCAGCAGTTACGGCGGGAAGGTAGAGACCCAGTACTTC; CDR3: CASSYGGKVETQYF
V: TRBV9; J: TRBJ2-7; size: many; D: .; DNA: TGTGCCAGCAGCGTGGGACCAGTACTCTCCTACGAGCAGTACTTC; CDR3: CASSVGPVLSYEQYF
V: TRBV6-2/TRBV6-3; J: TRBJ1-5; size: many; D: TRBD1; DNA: TGTGCCAGCAGTCAACAGGGGCCACCGGGGCCCCAGCATTTT; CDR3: CASSQQGPPGPQHF
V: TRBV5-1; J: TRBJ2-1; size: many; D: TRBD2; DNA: TGCGCCAGCAGCTTCTCGGGAGGAATATACAATGAGCAGTTCTTC; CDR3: CASSFSGGIYNEQFF
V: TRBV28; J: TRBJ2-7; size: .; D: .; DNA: TGTGCCAGCAGTTTAGGAGGGGGCATCGCCTACGAGCAGTACTTC; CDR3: CASSLGGGIAYEQYF
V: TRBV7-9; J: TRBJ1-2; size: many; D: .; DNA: TGTGCCAGCAGCTTAATTGTCAGCCACTATGGCTACACCTTC; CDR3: CASSLIVSHYGYTF
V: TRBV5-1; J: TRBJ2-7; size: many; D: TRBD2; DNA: TGCGCCAGCAGCCCCGGACTAGCCCCCGAGCAGTACTTC; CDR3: CASSPGLAPEQYF
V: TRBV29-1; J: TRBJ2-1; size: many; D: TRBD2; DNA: TGCAGCGTGGGTGGCGGGAGGTCCTACAATGAGCAGTTCTTC; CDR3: CSVGGGRSYNEQFF
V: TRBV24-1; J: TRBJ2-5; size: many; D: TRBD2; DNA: TGTGCCACCAGTGGACAGGGACTAGCTGGGGTAGAGACCCAGTACTTC; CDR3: CATSGQGLAGVETQYF
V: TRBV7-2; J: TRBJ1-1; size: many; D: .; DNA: TGTGCCAGCAGCTTAGCGACGAGTTGGAACACTGAAGCTTTCTTT; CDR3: CASSLATSWNTEAFF
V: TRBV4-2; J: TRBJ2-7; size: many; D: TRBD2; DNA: TGTGCCAGCAGCCAAGATGGGCCTAGCGGGACGTACGAGCAGTACTTC; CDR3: CASSQDGPSGTYEQYF
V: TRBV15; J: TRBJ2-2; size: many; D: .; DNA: TGTGCCACCAGCAGAGCGGGGGCGAACACCGGGGAGCTGTTTTTT; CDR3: CATSRAGANTGELFF
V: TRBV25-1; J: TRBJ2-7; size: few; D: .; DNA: TGTGCCAGCAGTGAAAGGGGAGACGGGCAGTACTTC; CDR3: CASSERGDGQYF
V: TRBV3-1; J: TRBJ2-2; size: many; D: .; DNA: TGTGCCAGCAGCCTGCGAGGGACTTTCGGGGAGCTGTTTTTT; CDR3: CASSLRGTFGELFF
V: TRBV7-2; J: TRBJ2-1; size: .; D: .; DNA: TGTGCCAGCAGCTTATCAACTATCGCCTACAATGAGCAGTTCTTC; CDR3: CASSLSTIAYNEQFF
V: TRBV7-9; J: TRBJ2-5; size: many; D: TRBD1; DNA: TGTGCCAGCAGCCTCGGGACAGGGGGCCTTCAAGAGACCCAGTACTTC; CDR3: CASSLGTGGLQETQYF
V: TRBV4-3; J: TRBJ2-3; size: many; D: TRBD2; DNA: TGCGCCAGCAGCCAGCGGGGGGGTTGGACAGATACGCAGTATTTT; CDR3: CASSQRGGWTDTQYF
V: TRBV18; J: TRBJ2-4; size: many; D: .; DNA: TGTGCCAGCTCCCAAACGACGGTTCTAGCCAAAAACATTCAGTACTTC; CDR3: CASSQTTVLAKNIQYF
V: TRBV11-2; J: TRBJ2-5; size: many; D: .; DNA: TGTGCCAGCAGCCCAAGGTCGGGGAGGGAGACCCAGTACTTC; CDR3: CASSPRSGRETQYF
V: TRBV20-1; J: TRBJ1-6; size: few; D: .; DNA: TGCAGTGCTTTTTGGACGGATGGTTATAATTCACCCCTCCACTTT; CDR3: CSAFWTDGYNSPLHF
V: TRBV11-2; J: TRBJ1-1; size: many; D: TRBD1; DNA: TGTGCCAGCAGGAAGCCGGGACAGTTGAACACTGAAGCTTTCTTT; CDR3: CASRKPGQLNTEAFF
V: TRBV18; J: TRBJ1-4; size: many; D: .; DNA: TGTGCCAGCTCACTAGACGGAAACATGAAAAAACTGTTTTTT; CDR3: CASSLDGNMKKLFF
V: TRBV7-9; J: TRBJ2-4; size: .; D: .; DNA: TGTGCCAGCTGCCCTCACATAGCCAAAAACATTCAGTACTTC; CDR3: CASCPHIAKNIQYF
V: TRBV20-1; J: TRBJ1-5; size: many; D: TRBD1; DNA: TGCAGTGCTAGTGCCCTCCGGGACAGGGGTCAGCCCCAGCATTTT; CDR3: CSASALRDRGQPQHF
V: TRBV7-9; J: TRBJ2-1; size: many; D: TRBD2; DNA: TGTGCCAGCAGACAGACTAGCGGGGGTTACAATGAGCAGTTCTTC; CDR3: CASRQTSGGYNEQFF
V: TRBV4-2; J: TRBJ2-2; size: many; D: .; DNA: TGTGCCAGCAGCGTACAGGGATATGGCGGGGAGCTGTTTTTT; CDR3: CASSVQGYGGELFF